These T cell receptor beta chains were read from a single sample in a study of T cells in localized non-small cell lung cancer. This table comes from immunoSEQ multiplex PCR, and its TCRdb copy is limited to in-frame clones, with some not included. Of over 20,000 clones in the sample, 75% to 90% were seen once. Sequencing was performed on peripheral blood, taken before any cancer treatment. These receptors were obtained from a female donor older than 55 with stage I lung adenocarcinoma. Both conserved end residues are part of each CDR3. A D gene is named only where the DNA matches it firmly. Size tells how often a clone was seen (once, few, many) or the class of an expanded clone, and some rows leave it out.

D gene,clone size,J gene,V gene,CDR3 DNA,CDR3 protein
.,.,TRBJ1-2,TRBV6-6,TGTGCCAGCAGTCGACCAGCCACGGGGATCTATGGCTACACCTTC,CASSRPATGIYGYTF
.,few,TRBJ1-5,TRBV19,TGTGCCAGTAACGCGTATAGCAATCAGCCCCAGCATTTT,CASNAYSNQPQHF
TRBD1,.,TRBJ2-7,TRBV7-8,TGTGCCAGCAGCTTAGGGAAGGACAGGCTTTCCTACGAGCAGTACTTC,CASSLGKDRLSYEQYF
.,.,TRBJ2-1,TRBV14,TGTGCCAGCAGCCAATGGCCATGGGACTGGGCGGACTACAATGAGCAGTTCTTC,CASSQWPWDWADYNEQFF
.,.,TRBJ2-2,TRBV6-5,TGTGCCAGCAGGAAAGGGGGCACCGGGGAGCTGTTTTTT,CASRKGGTGELFF
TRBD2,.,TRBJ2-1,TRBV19,TGTGCCAGTAGTATTGGGGCGGGAGGCCGCTACAATGAGCAGTTCTTC,CASSIGAGGRYNEQFF
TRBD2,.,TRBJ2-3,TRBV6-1,TGTGCCAGCAGTGTCATTAGCGGGGGGGCCGGTGATACGCAGTATTTT,CASSVISGGAGDTQYF
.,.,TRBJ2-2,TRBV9,TGTGCCAGCAGCGTAGGGGGGTCCGGGGAGCTGTTTTTT,CASSVGGSGELFF
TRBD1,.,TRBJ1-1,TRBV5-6,TGTGCCAGCAGCGGACCGGACAGGGGGCTAACTGAAGCTTTCTTT,CASSGPDRGLTEAFF
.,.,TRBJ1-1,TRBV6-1,TGTGCCAGCCGCCCATCTATCTGGGAAAACACTGAAGCTTTCTTT,CASRPSIWENTEAFF
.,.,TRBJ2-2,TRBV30,TGTGCCTGGACGTTCCGCTCGAACACCGGGGAGCTGTTTTTT,CAWTFRSNTGELFF
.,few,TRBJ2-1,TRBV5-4,TGTGCCAGCAGGCCAGACAGTTACAATGAGCAGTTCTTC,CASRPDSYNEQFF
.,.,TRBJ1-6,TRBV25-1,TGTGCCAGCAGTGAACAACTCGGGACCGTTAAATCACCCCTCCACTTT,CASSEQLGTVKSPLHF
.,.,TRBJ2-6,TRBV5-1,TGCGCCAGCAGCCTGACCACGACGGCCTCTGGGGCCAACGTCCTGACTTTC,CASSLTTTASGANVLTF
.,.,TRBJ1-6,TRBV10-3,TGTGCCATCAGTGAGAACCGGGGAGGCTATAATTCACCCCTCCACTTT,CAISENRGGYNSPLHF
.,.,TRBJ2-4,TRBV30,TGTGCCTGGAGTGTACAGGGACCTAACATTCAGTACTTC,CAWSVQGPNIQYF
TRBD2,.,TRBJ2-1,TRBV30,TGTGCCTGGAGAGCTACCGGGACTATCTACAATGAGCAGTTCTTC,CAWRATGTIYNEQFF
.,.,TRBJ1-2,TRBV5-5,TGTGCCAGCAGCTTGGTAGGTCTGGCTAACTATGGCTACACCTTC,CASSLVGLANYGYTF
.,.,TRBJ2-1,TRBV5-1,TGCGCCAGCAGCTTGGGCCTCACGCTGGTCAATGAGCAGTTCTTC,CASSLGLTLVNEQFF
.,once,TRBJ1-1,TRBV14,TGTGCCAGCAGCTTTTATGGGCGGGATGAAGCTTTCTTT,CASSFYGRDEAFF
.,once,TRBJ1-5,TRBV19,TGTGCCAGTCTCTTGAGGGCTGGGAGCAATCAGCCCCAGCATTTT,CASLLRAGSNQPQHF
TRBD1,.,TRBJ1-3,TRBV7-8,TGTGCCAGCAGCCAGAACAGGGGCTCTGGAAACACCATATATTTT,CASSQNRGSGNTIYF
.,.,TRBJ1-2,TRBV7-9,TGTGCCAGCACCTTACTGGGAGGGACTTACACCTTC,CASTLLGGTYTF
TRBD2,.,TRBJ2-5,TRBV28,TGTGCCAGCAGTTTGGTACTAGCGGGAGGGATAAGAGAGACCCAGTACTTC,CASSLVLAGGIRETQYF
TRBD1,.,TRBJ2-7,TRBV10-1,TGCGCCAGCAGTGAGAGAGGACAGGGGTCCTACGAGCAGTACTTC,CASSERGQGSYEQYF
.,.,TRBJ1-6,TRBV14,TGTGCCAGCAGCCTTAGGGGGGTATGGTCACCCCTCCACTTT,CASSLRGVWSPLHF
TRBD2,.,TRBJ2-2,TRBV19,TGTGCCGTCTCTAGCGGGGAAGGGACCGGGGAGCTGTTTTTT,CAVSSGEGTGELFF
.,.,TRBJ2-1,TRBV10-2,TGCGCCAGCACCGAGAGGCAGGCGTCCTACAATGAGCAGTTCTTC,CASTERQASYNEQFF
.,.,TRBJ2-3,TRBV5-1,TGCGCCAGCAGATGGGTGGGGTCTAGCACAGATACGCAGTATTTT,CASRWVGSSTDTQYF
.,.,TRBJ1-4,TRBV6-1,TGTGCCAGCATCCGGACGGCCGCAACTAATGAAAAACTGTTTTTT,CASIRTAATNEKLFF
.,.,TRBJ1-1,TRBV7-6,TGTGCCAGCAGCTTAGGCGGACGGAGGAACACTGAAGCTTTCTTT,CASSLGGRRNTEAFF
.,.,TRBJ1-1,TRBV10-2,TGCGCCAGCAGTGAGTCAGGCGCCAGGACTGAAGCTTTCTTT,CASSESGARTEAFF
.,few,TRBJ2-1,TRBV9,TGTGCCAGCAGCTTAGAGGGCCGGGTTGTGAGTGAGCAGTTCTTC,CASSLEGRVVSEQFF
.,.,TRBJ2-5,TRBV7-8,TGTGCCAGCAGCTTAGGATCCCGGGGACAAGAGACCCAGTACTTC,CASSLGSRGQETQYF
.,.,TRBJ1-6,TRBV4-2,TGTGCCAGCAGCCAAGGCCATTATGGGAATTCACCCCTCCACTTT,CASSQGHYGNSPLHF
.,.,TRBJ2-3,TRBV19,TGTGCCAGTAGTATGCTTGGTGGCCGGAGCACAGATACGCAGTATTTT,CASSMLGGRSTDTQYF
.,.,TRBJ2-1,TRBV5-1,TGCGCCAGCAGCTCGGGGGAACGATACAATGAGCAGTTCTTC,CASSSGERYNEQFF
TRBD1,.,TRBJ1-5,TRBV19,TGTGCCAGTAGTATCCAGGGGGCAGGAAATCAGCCCCAGCATTTT,CASSIQGAGNQPQHF
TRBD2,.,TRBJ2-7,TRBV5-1,TGCGCCAGCAGCTTGGGGCGGGAGACCTACGAGCAGTACTTC,CASSLGRETYEQYF
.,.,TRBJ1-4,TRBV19,TGTGCCAGTAGTATCGGGGCAACTAATGAAAAACTGTTTTTT,CASSIGATNEKLFF
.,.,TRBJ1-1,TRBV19,TGTGCCAGTAGTATAGCCCGGGCGACCGACGACACTGAAGCTTTCTTT,CASSIARATDDTEAFF
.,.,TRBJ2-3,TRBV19,TGTGCCAGTAGTATACCCCCAGGGGATGGAACAGATACGCAGTATTTT,CASSIPPGDGTDTQYF
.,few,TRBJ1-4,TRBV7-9,TGTGCCAGCAGCTTAGGGAAGGGGGATAAACTGTTTTTT,CASSLGKGDKLFF
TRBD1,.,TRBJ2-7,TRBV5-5,TGTGCCAGCAGCTCTTCCGACAGGGGGACCCACGAGCAGTACTTC,CASSSSDRGTHEQYF
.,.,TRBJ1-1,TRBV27,TGTGCCAGCAGCCCCTGGGGTATGACTGAAGCTTTCTTT,CASSPWGMTEAFF
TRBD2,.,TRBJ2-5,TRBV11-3,TGTGCCAGCAGCGCGGTAGGAAGCGGGAGCGGTGAGACCCAGTACTTC,CASSAVGSGSGETQYF
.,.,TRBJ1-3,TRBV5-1,TGCGCCAGCAGCTTGACCGGGTCCTCTGGAAACACCATATATTTT,CASSLTGSSGNTIYF
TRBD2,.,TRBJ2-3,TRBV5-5,TGTGCCAGCAGAACCACTAGCGGGAGCACAGATACGCAGTATTTT,CASRTTSGSTDTQYF
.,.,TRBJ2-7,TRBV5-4,TGTGCCAGCAGCTTGCTCCAGGGGGGTTACGAGCAGTACTTC,CASSLLQGGYEQYF
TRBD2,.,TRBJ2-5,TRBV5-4,TGTGCCAGCAGCCCTCCGGTGCGGGAGGGTCGGGCCCAGTACTTC,CASSPPVREGRAQYF
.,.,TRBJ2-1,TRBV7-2,TGTGCCAGCAGCTTAGGACAATCCTACAATGAGCAGTTCTTC,CASSLGQSYNEQFF
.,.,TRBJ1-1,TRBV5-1,TGCGCCACCGGGAGGGGGGATGAGAACACTGAAGCTTTCTTT,CATGRGDENTEAFF
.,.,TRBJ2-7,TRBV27,TGTGCCAGCAGACTCAAGCCCGGGACCCAACAGTTTCCTCCCTACGAGCAGTACTTC,CASRLKPGTQQFPPYEQYF
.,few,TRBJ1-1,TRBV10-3,TGTGCCATCAGTGCGCAGGGTGATGAAGCTTTCTTT,CAISAQGDEAFF
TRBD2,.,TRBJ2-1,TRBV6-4,TGTGCCAGCAGTGAGGGACTAGCGGGAGGAAATGAGCAGTTCTTC,CASSEGLAGGNEQFF
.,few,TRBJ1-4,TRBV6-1,TGTGCCAGCAGTGGATGGCAGAAGATTAATGAAAAACTGTTTTTT,CASSGWQKINEKLFF